A selection of T cell receptor beta chains follows, all from one sample in a study of PD-1 blockade in mismatch repair-deficient tumors. Method: immunoSEQ multiplex PCR; TCRdb's copy keeps in-frame clones and lacks some. The sample carries approximately 15,000 clones, around 86% recorded once. These receptors' antigens are unknown. Sample: cells cultured in vitro, taken from a patient treated with pembrolizumab. The receptors originated from an adult with mismatch repair-deficient cancer. CDR3s include the opening cysteine and the closing phenylalanine or tryptophan. The order of the fields is CDR3 protein, CDR3 DNA, D gene, J gene, clone size, V gene. D genes are given only for firm matches. Part of the rows lack a size; the others show once, few, many or a class for expanded clones.

CDR3: CASSAGQGYGYTF
DNA: TGTGCCAGCAGCGCGGGACAGGGGTATGGCTACACCTTC
D: TRBD1
J: TRBJ1-2
size: -
V: TRBV11-2

CDR3: CASSGEGLNTEAFF
DNA: TGCGCCAGCAGCGGGGAGGGACTGAACACTGAAGCTTTCTTT
D: -
J: TRBJ1-1
size: few
V: TRBV5-1

CDR3: CASSPPPTRGQLMNTEAFF
DNA: TGTGCCAGCTCACCACCCCCCACCCGGGGCCAGCTTATGAACACTGAAGCTTTCTTT
D: -
J: TRBJ1-1
size: -
V: TRBV18

CDR3: CASSQVVAGGSYEQYF
DNA: TGCGCCAGCAGCCAAGTGGTAGCGGGAGGCTCCTACGAGCAGTACTTC
D: TRBD2
J: TRBJ2-7
size: -
V: TRBV4-1

CDR3: CASSQVQSSYNEQFF
DNA: TGTGCCAGCAGCCAAGTACAAAGCTCCTACAATGAGCAGTTCTTC
D: -
J: TRBJ2-1
size: -
V: TRBV14

CDR3: CASSESGGDGEQYF
DNA: TGCGCCAGCAGTGAGTCCGGCGGCGACGGCGAGCAGTACTTC
D: -
J: TRBJ2-7
size: -
V: TRBV10-1

CDR3: CASSTSGAARGYTF
DNA: TGTGCCAGCAGCACCTCGGGGGCGGCCAGGGGCTACACCTTC
D: -
J: TRBJ1-2
size: once
V: TRBV9

CDR3: CASSLGQFQETQYF
DNA: TGCGCCAGCAGCTTGGGACAGTTCCAAGAGACCCAGTACTTC
D: -
J: TRBJ2-5
size: few
V: TRBV5-1

CDR3: CASSSGTDTQYF
DNA: TGTGCCAGCAGTTCGGGCACAGATACGCAGTATTTT
D: -
J: TRBJ2-3
size: -
V: TRBV27

CDR3: CAISDPGTTYEQYF
DNA: TGTGCCATCAGTGACCCGGGAACGACATACGAGCAGTACTTC
D: -
J: TRBJ2-7
size: once
V: TRBV10-3

CDR3: CASSLGSGSNQPQHF
DNA: TGTGCCAGCAGCTTAGGGAGCGGGAGCAATCAGCCCCAGCATTTT
D: -
J: TRBJ1-5
size: -
V: TRBV7-2

CDR3: CASSSFTDTQYF
DNA: TGTGCCAGCAGTTCGTTCACAGATACGCAGTATTTT
D: -
J: TRBJ2-3
size: -
V: TRBV27

CDR3: CASSNRALQLNYGYTF
DNA: TGTGCCAGCAGCAACCGGGCCTTACAGCTCAACTATGGCTACACCTTC
D: -
J: TRBJ1-2
size: -
V: TRBV7-3

CDR3: CASSLGGGVYEQYF
DNA: TGTGCCAGCAGCTTAGGGGGCGGGGTCTACGAGCAGTACTTC
D: -
J: TRBJ2-7
size: -
V: TRBV7-9

CDR3: CASSLSSGYNEQFF
DNA: TGTGCCAGCAGCTTATCCAGCGGCTACAATGAGCAGTTCTTC
D: -
J: TRBJ2-1
size: -
V: TRBV11-3

CDR3: CASSETGGPYEQYF
DNA: TGCGCCAGCAGTGAGACGGGAGGGCCGTACGAGCAGTACTTC
D: TRBD2
J: TRBJ2-7
size: -
V: TRBV10-2

CDR3: CASSLLGQGDSPLHF
DNA: TGTGCCAGCAGTTTATTGGGACAGGGGGACTCACCCCTCCACTTT
D: TRBD1
J: TRBJ1-6
size: -
V: TRBV28

CDR3: CASSRQGDGNEQFF
DNA: TGTGCCAGCAGCAGACAGGGCGATGGGAATGAGCAGTTCTTC
D: TRBD1
J: TRBJ2-1
size: -
V: TRBV2

CDR3: CASSLTQGTYNEQFF
DNA: TGTGCCAGCAGCTTAACGCAGGGGACCTACAATGAGCAGTTCTTC
D: -
J: TRBJ2-1
size: -
V: TRBV7-9

CDR3: CASSDRPNYGYTF
DNA: TGTGCCAGCAGTGACAGGCCTAACTATGGCTACACCTTC
D: -
J: TRBJ1-2
size: -
V: TRBV6-4

CDR3: CASSSIRGNQPQHF
DNA: TGTGCCAGCAGCTCAATACGGGGGAATCAGCCCCAGCATTTT
D: -
J: TRBJ1-5
size: -
V: TRBV6-5

CDR3: CASSLVGTIGTDTQYF
DNA: TGCGCCAGCAGCTTGGTGGGGACAATCGGCACAGATACGCAGTATTTT
D: -
J: TRBJ2-3
size: -
V: TRBV5-1

CDR3: CASRSGLVSPSYNEQFF
DNA: TGTGCCAGCAGATCGGGACTAGTCTCCCCTTCCTACAATGAGCAGTTCTTC
D: TRBD2
J: TRBJ2-1
size: -
V: TRBV7-9

CDR3: CASSQGGRVDTQYF
DNA: TGTGCCAGCAGCCAGGGGGGGAGAGTGGATACGCAGTATTTT
D: TRBD2
J: TRBJ2-3
size: -
V: TRBV4-2

CDR3: CASSFHGQGVQETQYF
DNA: TGTGCCAGCAGTTTCCATGGACAGGGGGTCCAAGAGACCCAGTACTTC
D: TRBD1
J: TRBJ2-5
size: -
V: TRBV28

CDR3: CASSLGQGGYGYTF
DNA: TGCGCCAGCAGCTTGGGACAGGGTGGCTATGGCTACACCTTC
D: TRBD1
J: TRBJ1-2
size: -
V: TRBV5-1

CDR3: CASSQEERQAYQYF
DNA: TGCGCCAGCAGCCAAGAGGAGAGACAGGCTTACCAGTACTTC
D: -
J: TRBJ2-7
size: -
V: TRBV4-1

CDR3: CASSESGAPYEQYF
DNA: TGTGCCAGCAGTGAAAGTGGGGCCCCCTACGAGCAGTACTTC
D: -
J: TRBJ2-7
size: -
V: TRBV2

CDR3: CASMGREGDIQYF
DNA: TGTGCCAGCATGGGGCGGGAGGGCGACATTCAGTACTTC
D: TRBD2
J: TRBJ2-4
size: few
V: TRBV11-2

CDR3: CASSGLGLGVNWGYQETQYF
DNA: TGTGCCAGCAGTGGCTTGGGACTAGGCGTAAATTGGGGTTACCAAGAGACCCAGTACTTC
D: TRBD2
J: TRBJ2-5
size: few
V: TRBV2

CDR3: CASSFSGSSYEQYF
DNA: TGTGCCAGCAGCTTTAGCGGGAGTTCATACGAGCAGTACTTC
D: TRBD2
J: TRBJ2-7
size: once
V: TRBV11-3

CDR3: CASSLRAGSTDTQYF
DNA: TGTGCCAGCAGCTTAAGGGCGGGTAGCACAGATACGCAGTATTTT
D: -
J: TRBJ2-3
size: -
V: TRBV7-3

CDR3: CASSPTSGSVAGELFF
DNA: TGTGCCAGCTCCCCTACTAGCGGGAGCGTCGCCGGGGAGCTGTTTTTT
D: TRBD2
J: TRBJ2-2
size: few
V: TRBV18

CDR3: CASSLGGFRETQYF
DNA: TGCGCCAGCAGCTTGGGCGGCTTCCGGGAGACCCAGTACTTC
D: -
J: TRBJ2-5
size: -
V: TRBV5-1

CDR3: CAWRRRGGGYTF
DNA: TGTGCCTGGAGGAGACGGGGTGGCGGCTACACCTTC
D: -
J: TRBJ1-2
size: -
V: TRBV30

CDR3: CSVGGSNQPQHF
DNA: TGCAGCGTTGGTGGCTCAAATCAGCCCCAGCATTTT
D: -
J: TRBJ1-5
size: -
V: TRBV29-1

CDR3: CAIRIGETEAFF
DNA: TGTGCCATCAGAATCGGGGAAACTGAAGCTTTCTTT
D: -
J: TRBJ1-1
size: -
V: TRBV10-3

CDR3: CASSRDTGATYEQYF
DNA: TGTGCCAGCAGCCGCGATACAGGGGCAACCTACGAGCAGTACTTC
D: TRBD1
J: TRBJ2-7
size: -
V: TRBV7-3

CDR3: CASSVGQGAYEQYF
DNA: TGTGCCAGCAGCGTAGGGCAGGGGGCCTACGAGCAGTACTTC
D: TRBD1
J: TRBJ2-7
size: once
V: TRBV9

CDR3: CAASRDSRISGNTIYF
DNA: TGTGCCGCGTCCCGGGACAGCAGAATCTCTGGAAACACCATATATTTT
D: TRBD1
J: TRBJ1-3
size: -
V: TRBV2

CDR3: CASSLGTGPNEQFF
DNA: TGTGCCAGCAGCCTCGGGACAGGGCCCAATGAGCAGTTCTTC
D: TRBD1
J: TRBJ2-1
size: once
V: TRBV7-2

CDR3: CASSPETGEQYF
DNA: TGTGCCAGCAGCCCCGAAACGGGCGAGCAGTACTTC
D: -
J: TRBJ2-7
size: -
V: TRBV5-4

CDR3: CASSIGQSYGYTF
DNA: TGTGCCAGTAGTATCGGACAATCCTATGGCTACACCTTC
D: -
J: TRBJ1-2
size: -
V: TRBV19

CDR3: CASSQNIYEQYF
DNA: TGTGCCAGCAGCCAAAATATCTACGAGCAGTACTTC
D: -
J: TRBJ2-7
size: -
V: TRBV14

CDR3: CASSHFDRHEAFF
DNA: TGTGCCAGCAGCCACTTCGACAGGCATGAAGCTTTCTTT
D: -
J: TRBJ1-1
size: -
V: TRBV11-3

CDR3: CASSSLKQGDSNQPQHF
DNA: TGTGCCAGCAGCTCACTAAAACAGGGGGATAGCAATCAGCCCCAGCATTTT
D: TRBD1
J: TRBJ1-5
size: -
V: TRBV11-2

CDR3: CASSLPQQETQYF
DNA: TGTGCCAGCAGCTTACCCCAACAAGAGACCCAGTACTTC
D: -
J: TRBJ2-5
size: -
V: TRBV11-2

CDR3: CASSGGQGDHEQYF
DNA: TGTGCCAGCAGCGGCGGACAGGGGGACCACGAGCAGTACTTC
D: TRBD1
J: TRBJ2-7
size: -
V: TRBV9

CDR3: CASSWGPGMNTEAFF
DNA: TGCGCCAGCAGCTGGGGGCCAGGGATGAACACTGAAGCTTTCTTT
D: -
J: TRBJ1-1
size: -
V: TRBV5-1

CDR3: CASSLSVGELFF
DNA: TGTGCCAGCAGCTTATCGGTCGGGGAGCTGTTTTTT
D: -
J: TRBJ2-2
size: -
V: TRBV7-9

CDR3: CASTTRGGGVTEAFF
DNA: TGTGCCAGCACCACTCGAGGGGGAGGTGTGACTGAAGCTTTCTTT
D: -
J: TRBJ1-1
size: -
V: TRBV5-4

CDR3: CAWSVLGTGREKLFF
DNA: TGTGCCTGGAGTGTACTGGGGACAGGGAGGGAAAAACTGTTTTTT
D: TRBD1
J: TRBJ1-4
size: -
V: TRBV30

CDR3: CAWSGQGGTEAFF
DNA: TGTGCCTGGAGCGGACAGGGCGGCACTGAAGCTTTCTTT
D: TRBD1
J: TRBJ1-1
size: -
V: TRBV30

CDR3: CASSSGTGKPEAFF
DNA: TGCGCCAGCAGCTCCGGAACAGGGAAGCCTGAAGCTTTCTTT
D: -
J: TRBJ1-1
size: -
V: TRBV5-1

CDR3: CASSLIPGTGVEETQYF
DNA: TGCGCCAGCAGCCTTATCCCTGGGACAGGGGTAGAGGAGACCCAGTACTTC
D: TRBD1
J: TRBJ2-5
size: -
V: TRBV4-1